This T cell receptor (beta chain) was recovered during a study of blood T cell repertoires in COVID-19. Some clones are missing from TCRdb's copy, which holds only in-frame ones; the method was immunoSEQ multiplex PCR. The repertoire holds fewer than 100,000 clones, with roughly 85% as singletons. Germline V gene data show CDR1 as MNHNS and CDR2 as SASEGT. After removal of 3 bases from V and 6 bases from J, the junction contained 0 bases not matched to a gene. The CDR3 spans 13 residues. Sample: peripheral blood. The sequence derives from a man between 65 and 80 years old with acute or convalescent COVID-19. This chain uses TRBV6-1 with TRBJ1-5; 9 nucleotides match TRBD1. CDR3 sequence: CASSEGQGQPQHF. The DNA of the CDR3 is TGTGCCAGCAGTGAGGGACAGGGTCAGCCCCAGCATTTT.